This is a list of T cell receptor beta chains from one sample in a study of T cell responses to AZD1222 COVID-19 vaccine. Libraries were prepared by immunoSEQ multiplex PCR; TCRdb keeps only in-frame clonotypes and omits some of them. The repertoire holds roughly 120,000 clones, with 80% to 90% as singletons. This material consisted of peripheral blood, taken 28 days after the second AZD1222 dose. These receptors all stem from an adult who received the AZD1222 COVID-19 vaccine. The CDR3 runs from the conserved cysteine through the conserved F or W. Each record gives: CDR3 DNA, CDR3 protein, CDR3 length, clone size, V gene, D gene, J gene. A D gene is named only where the DNA matches it firmly. Some rows have no size entry. The others give once, few or many, or a class for an expanded clone.

TGTGCCAGCACCAGATGGGAAGCGGGAAGGGTCGAGCAGTACTTC	CASTRWEAGRVEQYF	15	-	TRBV5-6	TRBD2	TRBJ2-7
TGTGCCAGCAGAAAAAATGAAAAACTGTTTTTT	CASRKNEKLFF	11	-	TRBV28	-	TRBJ1-4
TGTGCCAGCAGCCCGATACTACAGGGGAATGAGCAGTTCTTC	CASSPILQGNEQFF	14	-	TRBV9	TRBD1	TRBJ2-1
TGTGCCAGCAGCTTAATGGGGACAGTCAACACTGAAGCTTTCTTT	CASSLMGTVNTEAFF	15	-	TRBV7-9	TRBD1	TRBJ1-1
TGTGCCAGCAGTTCACGGGGACTAGCGGTAACCTACGAGCAGTACTTC	CASSSRGLAVTYEQYF	16	-	TRBV28	TRBD2	TRBJ2-7
TGTGCCAGCAGCAAAGGCATGGACAAAAATCAGCCCCAGCATTTT	CASSKGMDKNQPQHF	15	-	TRBV21-1	-	TRBJ1-5
TGTGCCAGCAGTGAAGGATTAGAGACCCCATCACCCCTCCACTTT	CASSEGLETPSPLHF	15	-	TRBV6-1	-	TRBJ1-6
TGTGCCAGCAGCCCCCAGGGACAGGGGGCGTCACCCCTCCACTTT	CASSPQGQGASPLHF	15	-	TRBV7-6	TRBD1	TRBJ1-6
TGTGCCAGCAGCCAAGATCTCCAGGGAAATGAAAAACTGTTTTTT	CASSQDLQGNEKLFF	15	-	TRBV4-2	-	TRBJ1-4
TGTGCCAGCAGGCCCGGGACAGGGGTGAGTGAAGCTTTCTTT	CASRPGTGVSEAFF	14	-	TRBV5-4	TRBD1	TRBJ1-1
TGCGCCAGCAGCCAAGACCAAGGTATGAACACTGAAGCTTTCTTT	CASSQDQGMNTEAFF	15	-	TRBV4-3	-	TRBJ1-1
TGTGCCAGCAGTGATCGTCGCCAAGACTACGAGCAGTACTTC	CASSDRRQDYEQYF	14	few	TRBV2	-	TRBJ2-7
TGCGCCAGCAGCCCCAGGACAGGCACAGATACGCAGTATTTT	CASSPRTGTDTQYF	14	-	TRBV4-1	-	TRBJ2-3
TGCGCCAGCAGCACTGCGGGCAATTCGAACACTGAAGCTTTCTTT	CASSTAGNSNTEAFF	15	-	TRBV4-1	-	TRBJ1-1
TGTGCCAGCAGCTTGGGGACCCAGGGTTCACCCCTCCACTTT	CASSLGTQGSPLHF	14	-	TRBV7-9	-	TRBJ1-6
TGTGCCTGGAGTCCCGCGGGAGTCTCCTACAATGAGCAGTTCTTC	CAWSPAGVSYNEQFF	15	-	TRBV30	TRBD2	TRBJ2-1
TGTGCCAGCAGCTTTTGGGCCGAGGGACTGTCCGGGCAGTACTTC	CASSFWAEGLSGQYF	15	-	TRBV5-4	-	TRBJ2-7
TGTGCCAGCAGTCCACCGCCGGGATCTCTTTTCTATGGCTACACCTTC	CASSPPPGSLFYGYTF	16	-	TRBV28	-	TRBJ1-2
TGTGCCAGCAGTGATGAGCTGCCCTCAAATGGCTACACCTTC	CASSDELPSNGYTF	14	-	TRBV2	-	TRBJ1-2
TGTGCCAGCTCTCCAGACACTGAAGCTTTCTTT	CASSPDTEAFF	11	-	TRBV2	-	TRBJ1-1
TGTGCCAGCAGCTTAGGCAGGGAGAACACCGGGGAGCTGTTTTTT	CASSLGRENTGELFF	15	-	TRBV7-9	-	TRBJ2-2
TGCGCCAGCAGCTTGGCCCAGACAGGGCTCGGGGGGGCCCTCCACTTT	CASSLAQTGLGGALHF	16	-	TRBV5-1	TRBD1	TRBJ1-6
TGTGCCAGCTCAATTTCCGGGGACGAGCAGTACTTC	CASSISGDEQYF	12	few	TRBV18	-	TRBJ2-7
TGTGCCAGCAGGGGAAGCGGGGGAGTCACAGATACGCAGTATTTT	CASRGSGGVTDTQYF	15	-	TRBV2	TRBD2	TRBJ2-3
TGTGCCAGCAGCCACCACCCAACAGGGGGCGACACAGATACGCAGTATTTT	CASSHHPTGGDTDTQYF	17	-	TRBV4-2	TRBD1	TRBJ2-3
TGTGCCAGCAGCCAAGATCGCAGGGGGGAGACCCAGTACTTC	CASSQDRRGETQYF	14	-	TRBV3-1/TRBV3-2	TRBD1	TRBJ2-5